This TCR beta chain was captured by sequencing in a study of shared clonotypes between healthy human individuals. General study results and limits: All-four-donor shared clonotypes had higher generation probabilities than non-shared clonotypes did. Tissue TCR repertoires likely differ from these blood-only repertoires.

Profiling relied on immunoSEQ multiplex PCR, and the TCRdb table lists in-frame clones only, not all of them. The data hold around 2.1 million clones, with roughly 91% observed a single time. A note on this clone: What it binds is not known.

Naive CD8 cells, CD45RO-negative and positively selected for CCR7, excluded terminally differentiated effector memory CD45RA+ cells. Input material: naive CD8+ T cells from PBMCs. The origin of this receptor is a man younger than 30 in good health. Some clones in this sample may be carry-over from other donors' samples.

The CDR3 DNA follows: TGTGCCAGCAGTTCCCGCCCATCACTAGCGGGATACAATGAGCAGTTCTTC. It specifies CASSSRPSLAGYNEQFF. The chain links TRBV27 to TRBJ2-1, with 10 bases aligning to TRBD2. CDR3 length: 17 residues. Germline V gene data show CDR1 as MNHEY and CDR2 as SMNVEV (reference sequence). Trimming took 4 bases from V and 4 from J; bases not matched to a gene: 10.